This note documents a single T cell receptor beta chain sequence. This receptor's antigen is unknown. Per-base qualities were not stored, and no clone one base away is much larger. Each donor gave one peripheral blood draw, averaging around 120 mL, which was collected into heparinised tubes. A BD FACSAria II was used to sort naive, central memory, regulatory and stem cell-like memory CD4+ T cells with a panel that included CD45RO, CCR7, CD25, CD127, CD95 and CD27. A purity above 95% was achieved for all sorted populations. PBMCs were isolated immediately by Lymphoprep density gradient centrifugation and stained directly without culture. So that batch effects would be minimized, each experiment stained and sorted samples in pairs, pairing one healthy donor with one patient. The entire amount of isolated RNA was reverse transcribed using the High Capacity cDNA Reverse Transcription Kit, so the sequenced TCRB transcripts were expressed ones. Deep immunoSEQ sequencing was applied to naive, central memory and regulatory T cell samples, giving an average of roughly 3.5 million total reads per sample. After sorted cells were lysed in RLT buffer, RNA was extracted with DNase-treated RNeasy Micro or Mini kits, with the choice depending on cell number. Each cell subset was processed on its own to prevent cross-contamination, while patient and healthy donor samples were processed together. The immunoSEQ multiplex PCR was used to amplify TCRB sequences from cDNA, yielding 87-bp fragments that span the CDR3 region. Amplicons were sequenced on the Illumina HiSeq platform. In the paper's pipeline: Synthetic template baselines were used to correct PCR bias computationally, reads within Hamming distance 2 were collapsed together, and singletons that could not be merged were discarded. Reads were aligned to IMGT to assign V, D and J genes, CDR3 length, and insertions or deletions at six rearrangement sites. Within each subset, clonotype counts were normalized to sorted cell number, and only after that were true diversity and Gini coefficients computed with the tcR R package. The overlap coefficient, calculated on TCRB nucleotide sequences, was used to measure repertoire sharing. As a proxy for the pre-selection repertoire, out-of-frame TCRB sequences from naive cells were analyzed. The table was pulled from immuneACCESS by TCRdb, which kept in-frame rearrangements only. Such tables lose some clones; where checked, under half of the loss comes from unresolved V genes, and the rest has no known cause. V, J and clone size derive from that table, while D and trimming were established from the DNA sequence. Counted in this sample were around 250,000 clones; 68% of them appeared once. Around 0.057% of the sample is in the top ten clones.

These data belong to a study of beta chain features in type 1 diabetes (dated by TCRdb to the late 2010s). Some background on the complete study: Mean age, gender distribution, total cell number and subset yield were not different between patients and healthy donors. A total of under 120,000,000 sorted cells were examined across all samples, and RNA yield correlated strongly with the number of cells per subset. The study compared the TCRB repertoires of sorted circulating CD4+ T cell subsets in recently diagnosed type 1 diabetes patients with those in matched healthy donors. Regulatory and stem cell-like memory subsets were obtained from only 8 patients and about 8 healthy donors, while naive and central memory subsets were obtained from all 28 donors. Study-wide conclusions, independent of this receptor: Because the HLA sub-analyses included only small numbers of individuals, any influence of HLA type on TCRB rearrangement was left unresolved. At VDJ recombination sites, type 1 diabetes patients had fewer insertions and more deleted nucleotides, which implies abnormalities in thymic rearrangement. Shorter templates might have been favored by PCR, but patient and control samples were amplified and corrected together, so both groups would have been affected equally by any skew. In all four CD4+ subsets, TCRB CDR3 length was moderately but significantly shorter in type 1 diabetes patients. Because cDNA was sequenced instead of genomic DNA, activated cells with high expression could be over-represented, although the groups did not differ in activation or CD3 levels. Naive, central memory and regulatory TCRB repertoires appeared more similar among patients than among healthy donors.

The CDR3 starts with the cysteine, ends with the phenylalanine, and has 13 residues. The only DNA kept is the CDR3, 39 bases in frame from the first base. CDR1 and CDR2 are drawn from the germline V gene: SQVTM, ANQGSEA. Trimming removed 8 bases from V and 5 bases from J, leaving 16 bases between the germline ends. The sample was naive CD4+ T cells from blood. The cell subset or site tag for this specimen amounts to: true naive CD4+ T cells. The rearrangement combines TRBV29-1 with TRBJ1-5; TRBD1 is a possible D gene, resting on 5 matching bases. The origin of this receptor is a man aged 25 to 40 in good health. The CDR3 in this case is CSISQGIDQPQHF. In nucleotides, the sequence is TGCAGCATCTCCCAGGGAATAGATCAGCCCCAGCATTTT.